The present entry profiles one T cell receptor beta chain with its context. Its antigen is still unknown. V was pared by 6 bases and J by 3 bases, with 4 bases of the junction left unmatched. CDR1 and CDR2 from the germline V gene are SQVTM and ANQGSEA. The CDR3 is made up of 13 amino acids. The data stem from a study of beta chain features in type 1 diabetes. Study-level points and caveats: Lower insertion and higher deletion counts appeared at VDJ junctions in type 1 diabetes patients. When Type 1 diabetes patients were examined, their TCRB CDR3s proved moderately but significantly shorter in all four CD4+ subsets.

Every isolated RNA sample was fully reverse transcribed, so sequencing captured expressed TCRB transcripts. Approximately 3.6 million reads, on average, came from each naive, central memory and regulatory T cell sample. Sequencing used immunoSEQ multiplex PCR; TCRdb keeps in-frame clones, though not all of them. This sample carries hundreds of thousands of clones, roughly 15% of them seen once, and the ten largest clones take approximately 0.099%. The TCR was taken from a man between 18 and 35 years old in good health. The genes are TRBV29-1 and TRBJ1-5; the match to TRBD1 covers 8 bases. Input material: naive CD4+ T cells from blood. CDR3 DNA: TGCAGCGTGGGGACAGGTTTCAATCAGCCCCAGCATTTT. This encodes CSVGTGFNQPQHF.